The sequence of this TCR beta chain was determined in a study of T cell changes during pregnancy in multiple sclerosis. Profiling relied on immunoSEQ multiplex PCR, and the TCRdb table lists in-frame clones only, not all of them. The repertoire holds 75,000 to 95,000 clones, 75% to 95% seen once, with 1.5% to 2% in the top ten. V lost 4 bases, J lost 6 bases, and 14 bases stayed unmatched. CDR3 length: 16 amino acids. Germline V CDR1 and CDR2: MNHNY, SVGAGI (reference sequence). The chain has TRBV6-6 and TRBJ1-1, with 7 bases fitting TRBD1. The clonotype originates from a female donor in good health, enrolled as a control in a pregnancy study. The sequencing used peripheral blood, collected in the first trimester of pregnancy. The CDR3, as DNA: TGTGCCAGCAGTTCCTCGCAGTACCTCACAGGGGCTGAAGCTTTCTTT. Its protein product is CASSSSQYLTGAEAFF.